Presented here are 30 T cell receptor beta chains from one specimen sequenced in a study of CXCR3-negative and CXCR3-positive naive CD8 T cells. UMI-labeled TRB cDNA libraries were prepared by 5' RACE. TCRdb derives one entry per CDR3 protein from the 5' RACE reads, leaving out DNA. The clone table shows 100,000 to 150,000 distinct CDR3 sequences, with the ten largest holding roughly 0.3%. Sequencing was done on a sample of naive CXCR3- CD8+ T cells from blood. Subset specified: CD45RO-CCR7+CD27+CD95- naive CD8+ T cells lacking CXCR3 (TNR3-). Source of these receptors: a human donor in good health. Some clones in this sample may be carry-over from other donors' samples.

V gene TRBV7-9 combines with J gene TRBJ2-5; TCRdb's assignment of TRBD1 cannot be checked, as there is no DNA. CDR1 and CDR2 (germline): SEHNR, FQNEAQ (reference sequence). The CDR3 is 16 amino acids. The CDR3 protein is CASSLEASALGETQYF.

The chain couples TRBV4-3 to TRBJ2-1; TCRdb's D call of TRBD2 is untestable without DNA. Germline CDR1 LGHNA, CDR2 YSLEER. The CDR3 has 18 residues. This chain's CDR3 is CASSQDPSGGRTYNEQFF.

V is TRBV6-7 and J is TRBJ2-2. TRBV6-7 is an ORF for which the function is uncertain. The CDR3 length is 18 residues. Here the CDR3 reads CASSYLILTRQNTGELFF.

This chain connects TRBV29-1 to TRBJ2-3. The CDR3 length is 14 residues. Germline CDR1 reads SQVTM; CDR2 reads ANQGSEA. This CDR3 is CSVAIGVSTDTQYF.

This sequence joins TRBV29-1 and TRBJ2-2; the TRBD1 assignment by TCRdb is unverifiable without DNA. This CDR3 region has 14 residues. CDR1 is SQVTM and CDR2 is ANQGSEA in the germline V gene. The CDR3 loop reads CSVDQAPGTGELFF.

This chain connects TRBV14 to TRBJ1-1. Looked up from germline, CDR1 is SGHDN and CDR2 is FVKESK. This CDR3 comprises 14 residues. Here the CDR3 reads CASSLYTVNTEAFF. Full variable domain (missing parts from reference TRBV14 and TRBJ1-1): EAGVTQFPSHSVIEKGQTVTLRCDPISGHDNLYWYRRVMGKEIKFLLHFVKESKQDESGMPNNRFLAERTGGTYSTLKVQPAELEDSGVYFCASSLYTVNTEAFFGQGTRLTVV.

CDR3 loop: CSVRLAGSPDNEQFF. This sequence joins TRBV29-1 and TRBJ2-1; TCRdb proposes TRBD2, but this gene call is untestable without DNA. The CDR3 has 15 residues. CDR1 is SQVTM and CDR2 is ANQGSEA in the germline V gene.

V usage is TRBV3-1 and J usage is TRBJ2-7; TCRdb designates TRBD1, a call that cannot be tested without DNA. The germline CDR1 and CDR2 sequences are LGHDT and YNNKEL (reference sequence). This CDR3 is 15 amino acids long. The CDR3 here is CASSQGTGGANEQYF.

The CDR3 reads CATSRVPGGNSYNEQFF. This sequence joins TRBV15 and TRBJ2-1; TCRdb proposes TRBD1, but this gene call is untestable without DNA. This CDR3 comprises 17 residues. The V gene's germline CDR1 is LNHNV and CDR2 YYDKDF (reference sequence).

This sequence joins TRBV29-1 and TRBJ1-2. Germline V lookup: CDR1 SQVTM, CDR2 ANQGSEA. The CDR3 covers 14 residues. This CDR3 is CSVPGYGSPDGYTF.

The V and J genes are TRBV2 and TRBJ2-2; as DNA is missing, the TRBD1 call by TCRdb cannot be tested. This CDR3 region has 16 residues. Germline CDR1 is SNHLY and CDR2 is FYNNEI. The CDR3 region is CASSDPLQEGTGELFF.

The chain recombines TRBV12-3 or TRBV12-4 with TRBJ2-7; there is no DNA to check the TCRdb D call of TRBD1. The CDR3 loop spans 12 amino acids. CDR3 region: CASSAGPYEQYF.

The gene calls are TRBV10-3 and TRBJ1-2. The CDR3 totals 14 residues. Germline V gene data show CDR1 as ENHRY and CDR2 as SYGVKD. CDR3 region: CAISESRGYYGYTF.

This chain connects TRBV19 to TRBJ2-2; the TCRdb call, TRBD1, lacks DNA for checking. Germline assignment: CDR1 LNHDA and CDR2 SQIVND (reference sequence). This CDR3 comprises 19 residues. CDR3 residues: CASSTSGTGGGYYTGELFF.

The J gene is TRBJ2-2, the V gene TRBV9. The V gene's germline CDR1 is SGDLS and CDR2 YYNGEE. The CDR3 totals 15 residues. The CDR3 reads CASSVMGTNTGELFF.

J is TRBJ2-5 and V is TRBV12-3 or TRBV12-4; absent DNA, TCRdb's TRBD1 call cannot be checked. The CDR3 loop spans 13 amino acids. CDR3 amino acids: CASTRHKKETQYF.

The CDR3 protein is CASRGALTGELFF. V and J are TRBV6-2 or TRBV6-3 and TRBJ2-2; the D call of TRBD1 rests on TCRdb alone, since no DNA is present to check it. The CDR3 is made up of 13 amino acids. Germline lookup yields CDR1 MNHEY and CDR2 SVGEGT.

The gene calls are TRBV29-1 and TRBJ2-7; as DNA is missing, the TRBD1 call by TCRdb cannot be tested. This CDR3 is 11 amino acids long. CDR1 and CDR2 from the germline V gene are SQVTM and ANQGSEA. CDR3 region: CSVGLCGQGYF.

The rearrangement uses TRBV4-1 and TRBJ2-1; the D call from TCRdb, TRBD1, cannot be confirmed without DNA. Per germline, CDR1 MGHRA and CDR2 YSYEKL. The CDR3 contains 16 residues. CDR3 protein: CASSHRGQGSNNEQFF.

This chain links TRBV3-1 with TRBJ2-1; with no DNA, the TCRdb D assignment of TRBD1 cannot be verified. Germline V lookup: CDR1 LGHDT, CDR2 YNNKEL (reference sequence). The CDR3 is 17 amino acids. The chain's CDR3 is CASSQPPTGIHRGEQFF.

This chain joins TRBV4-3 and TRBJ1-2; TCRdb outputs TRBD1, but without DNA this stays unchecked. The CDR3 is made up of 17 amino acids. CDR1 and CDR2 (germline): LGHNA, YSLEER. CDR3 region: CASSQGGGLDRGIGYTF.

V is TRBV12-3 or TRBV12-4 and J is TRBJ2-3; as DNA is missing, the TRBD2 call by TCRdb cannot be tested. The CDR3 loop spans 15 amino acids. The CDR3 protein is CASSTQRGGTDTQYF.

The chain employs TRBV6-5 and TRBJ2-2; TCRdb proposes TRBD1, but this gene call is untestable without DNA. The CDR3 is 16 residues long. Germline V lookup: CDR1 MNHEY, CDR2 SVGAGI. The CDR3 protein is CASSYSSGTVTGELFF.

The chain carries TRBV4-2 and TRBJ2-6. The CDR3 has 15 amino acids. Germline V gene data show CDR1 as LGHNA and CDR2 as YNFKEQ. The CDR3 sequence is CASSQSISGANVLTF.

J is TRBJ1-4 and V is TRBV25-1; TCRdb outputs TRBD1, but without DNA this stays unchecked. The CDR3 sequence is 15 residues long. The germline V gene encodes CDR1 MGHDK and CDR2 SYGVNS. The CDR3 is CASSEWGATNEKLFF.

This chain connects TRBV7-8 to TRBJ2-5. CDR1 and CDR2 (germline): SGHVS, FQNEAQ. This CDR3 has 14 residues. The CDR3 reads CASSLRVREETQYF.

The chain recombines TRBV7-8 with TRBJ1-4. CDR1 and CDR2 from the germline V gene are SGHVS and FQNEAQ. The CDR3 runs 15 residues. This CDR3 reads CASSPGGRVDEKLFF.

The V gene is TRBV13, the J gene TRBJ2-5. This CDR3 region has 14 residues. Germline CDR1 reads PRHDT; CDR2 reads FYEKMQ (reference sequence). CDR3 residues: CASSLRLQKETQYF. The full variable domain, with the rest looked up from reference TRBV13 and TRBJ2-5, is AAGVIQSPRHLIKEKRETATLKCYPIPRHDTVYWYQQGPGQDPQFLISFYEKMQSDKGSIPDRFSAQQFSDYHSELNMSSLELGDSALYFCASSLRLQKETQYFGPGTRLLVL.

This CDR3 is CSVFGSGDEQFF. This chain joins TRBV29-1 and TRBJ2-1; TCRdb's D call, TRBD2, is unchecked because there is no DNA. The CDR3 is made up of 12 amino acids. Germline V gene lookup returns CDR1 SQVTM and CDR2 ANQGSEA.

The chain uses TRBV7-2 and TRBJ2-3; TCRdb returns TRBD2, unconfirmable since there is no DNA. The V gene's germline CDR1 is SGHTA and CDR2 FQGNSA. This CDR3 has 19 amino acids. This CDR3 is CASSLVGLAGTPSTDTQYF.